The subject of this entry is one T cell receptor (beta chain). This entry belongs to a study of regulatory T cells in long-lasting Graves disease. In building TCR beta libraries, iRepertoire HTBI primers were used together with Arm-PCR of CDR3 regions. One entry per CDR3 protein results from TCRdb running MiXCR on the multiplex PCR reads. Of some 350,000 distinct CDR3 sequences detected, 16% appear once; the ten largest clones hold 20% to 25%. Germline V lookup: CDR1 SGHAT, CDR2 FQDESV (reference sequence). The ends lost 5 bases at V and 4 bases at J; junction bases unmatched: 7. CDR3 length equals 14 residues. Time point defined: newly diagnosed GD, antithyroid drugs for less than 3 months. The TCR library was made from RNA extracted from PBMCs. These data were also reused for a study on T cells in Graves' hyperthyroidism and ophthalmopathy.

This material consisted of peripheral blood mononuclear cells (PBMCs), taken at new diagnosis, from a patient treated with antithyroid drugs. The receptor was isolated from a woman aged 18-35 years with Graves disease. The J gene is TRBJ2-5, the V gene TRBV11-1; 7 bases map to TRBD2. DNA for the CDR3: TGTGCCAGCAGCCTCGGGGGGAATCGAGAGACCCAGTACTTC. This gives the protein CASSLGGNRETQYF.